These 30 T cell receptor beta chains were sequenced from one sample in a study of OX40 agonist ivuxolimab in advanced cancers. The protocol was immunoSEQ multiplex PCR, while the TCRdb copy is restricted to in-frame clones and leaves out a portion. The sample comprises around 20,000 clones, just under 85% of which are singletons, and about 51% rests with the top ten. Here the sequenced sample was CD4+ or CD8+ T cells sorted from blood, taken in a trial of the OX40 agonist ivuxolimab. All receptors derive from an adult with an advanced solid tumor such as melanoma, head and neck, liver or kidney cancer.

The chain recombines TRBV25-1 with TRBJ1-1; tentative D call: TRBD1 (5 bases). V lost 0 bases and J lost 0, with 8 bases in between. The CDR3 is 15 amino acids. Germline V gives CDR1 MGHDK, CDR2 SYGVNS. Written as DNA, the CDR3 is TGTGCCAGCAGTGAATATGGCAGGGTGAACACTGAAGCTTTCTTT. This sequence encodes CASSEYGRVNTEAFF. Based on the CDR3 plus reference TRBV25-1 and TRBJ1-1, the full variable domain is EADIYQTPRYLVIGTGKKITLECSQTMGHDKMYWYQQDPGMELHLIHYSYGVNSTEKGDLSSESTVSRIRTEHFPLTLESARPSHTSQYLCASSEYGRVNTEAFFGQGTRLTVV.

The rearrangement links TRBV7-9 to TRBJ2-2; D ambiguous. The CDR3 runs 14 residues. Between the trimmed V and J ends, which lost 2 bases and 7 bases, there was a span of 11 bases. The germline V gene has CDR1 SEHNR and CDR2 FQNEAQ (reference sequence). The CDR3: CASSLTRSDGELFF. The CDR3 DNA reads as TGTGCCAGCAGCTTAACCCGGAGCGACGGGGAGCTGTTTTTT.

This chain connects TRBV6-6 to TRBJ1-2; no definite D call. The CDR3 extends over 14 amino acids. V lost 4 bases to trimming and J lost 0 bases, with 9 bases between them. Germline CDR1 and CDR2: MNHNY and SVGAGI (reference sequence). CDR3 sequence (DNA): TGTGCCAGCAGTTTGGTCGGAACTAACTATGGCTACACCTTC. Translating gives CASSLVGTNYGYTF.

The chain is built from TRBV6-4 and TRBJ1-1; 10 bases map to TRBD1. Germline V CDR1 and CDR2: MRHNA, SNTAGT. Unmatched junction bases numbered 7, after V lost 6 bases and J lost 3 bases. The CDR3 covers 15 residues. The CDR3 DNA reads TGTGCCAGCAGCGCGACAGGGGGCGCTGACACTGAAGCTTTCTTT. Translation: CASSATGGADTEAFF.

This clone was seen a single time. The chain uses TRBV7-7 and TRBJ2-5; D is possibly TRBD1 (6 bases). V shed 5 bases and J shed 5 bases, with 9 bases lying between them. CDR1 SSHAT and CDR2 FNYEAQ come from the germline V gene (reference sequence). The CDR3 is made up of 12 amino acids. The chain's CDR3 is CASSQGYETQYF. The CDR3 bases are TGTGCCAGCAGCCAGGGGTACGAGACCCAGTACTTC.

The V call is TRBV5-6, the J call TRBJ1-2, with a tentative D call TRBD1 (6 bases). The V and J ends lost 0 bases and 2 bases respectively, with 14 bases between them. CDR1 and CDR2 from the germline V gene are SGHDT and YYEEEE. The CDR3 length is 16 residues. DNA for the CDR3: TGTGCCAGCAGCTTGGCCGTGGCAGGGGCCAACTATGGCTACACCTTC. It codes for CASSLAVAGANYGYTF.

This clone has a single count. The V call is TRBV5-1, the J call TRBJ2-1; TRBD2 might be the D (5 bases). The CDR3 contains 15 residues. CDR1 is SGHRS, CDR2 YFSETQ, per germline. Trimming shortened V by 1 base and J by 3 bases, and 11 bases separated the two germline ends. CDR3 amino acids: CASSLFPSGYNEQFF. DNA of the CDR3: TGCGCCAGCAGCTTGTTCCCCAGCGGCTACAATGAGCAGTTCTTC.

The rearrangement joins TRBV6-1 to TRBJ2-7; D is undetermined. V lost 3 bases and J 2 bases, leaving 8 bases between the germline ends. Germline V gene lookup returns CDR1 MNHNS and CDR2 SASEGT. This CDR3 has 13 amino acids. The chain's CDR3 is CASSESIAYEQYF. CDR3 bases: TGTGCCAGCAGTGAGAGCATTGCCTACGAGCAGTACTTC.

The chain joins TRBV28 to TRBJ1-1; D is undetermined. This CDR3 contains 16 residues. Trimming shortened V by 4 bases and J by 11 bases, and 26 bases separated the two germline ends. Germline CDR1 is MDHEN and CDR2 is SYDVKM. In DNA, the CDR3 is TGTGCCAGCAGTTCCCCACCCGGACCGGGCTTCCGTGGGGCTTTCTTT. Translated: CASSSPPGPGFRGAFF.

This clone was detected once. V usage is TRBV28 and J usage is TRBJ2-7; D possibly corresponds to TRBD1 (6 bases). Germline V gene sequence: CDR1 MDHEN, CDR2 SYDVKM. Trimming took off 4 bases at V and 4 bases at J, with 14 bases between the two ends. There are 14 residues in the CDR3. CDR3 DNA: TGTGCCAGCAGTTCAAGACAGGACCAATACGAGCAGTACTTC. As protein: CASSSRQDQYEQYF.

The rearrangement uses TRBV27 and TRBJ2-2; 8 bases line up with TRBD1. The J segment lost 3 bases and the V segment lost 11 bases, leaving 8 bases of the junction unmatched. In germline, CDR1 is MNHEY, CDR2 SMNVEV (reference sequence). This CDR3 is 14 amino acids long. The DNA of the CDR3 is TGTGCCGTTAGGGACAGGCGGGACACCGGGGAGCTGTTTTTT. Its protein product is CAVRDRRDTGELFF.

The V and J genes are TRBV7-2 and TRBJ2-7; D might be TRBD1 or TRBD2, each matching 5 bases. Per the germline V gene, CDR1 is SGHTA and CDR2 is FQGNSA. The V end was cut by 3 bases, the J end by 4 bases, with 22 bases between. The CDR3 spans 17 residues. The chain's CDR3 is CASSLASGRTSFYEQYF. Here the CDR3 DNA reads TGTGCCAGCAGCTTGGCCTCGGGACGGACTTCCTTTTACGAGCAGTACTTC.

This chain connects TRBV28 to TRBJ1-1; no clear D. V lost 2 bases and J lost 4, with 2 bases in between. The CDR3 totals 11 residues. Germline-derived CDR1 and CDR2 are MDHEN and SYDVKM. CDR3 bases: TGTGCCAGCAGTTTAGGCACTGAAGCTTTCTTT. It encodes CASSLGTEAFF.

This chain links TRBV9 with TRBJ1-2, with TRBD1 matching 11 bases. This CDR3 has 14 amino acids. Germline CDR1 is SGDLS and CDR2 is YYNGEE. J gave up 4 bases and V 4 bases, and 3 bases lay outside the gene matches. The CDR3 reads CASSFGTGGYGYTF. The CDR3 DNA is TGTGCCAGCAGCTTTGGGACAGGGGGCTATGGCTACACCTTC.

The rearrangement links TRBV7-2 to TRBJ1-4; the D gene is possibly TRBD1 (6 bases). The CDR3 consists of 16 residues. In germline, CDR1 is SGHTA, CDR2 FQGNSA. V was trimmed by 4 bases and J by 5 bases, leaving 17 bases between them. CDR3 loop: CASSSGARTPNEKLFF. The CDR3, as DNA: TGTGCCAGCAGCTCAGGGGCGAGGACCCCAAATGAAAAACTGTTTTTT.

This chain uses TRBV28 with TRBJ1-6, with a possible D match to TRBD1 (5 bases). In germline, CDR1 is MDHEN, CDR2 SYDVKM. The length of the CDR3 is 16 residues. V was cut by 5 bases and J by 2 bases, with 13 bases left in between. DNA of the CDR3: TGTGCCAGCAGTAACCGGGGGGGTCCCTATAATTCACCCCTCCACTTT. It encodes CASSNRGGPYNSPLHF.

This clone was picked up one time. The chain joins TRBV7-9 to TRBJ2-1; 13 nucleotides match TRBD2. This CDR3 spans 16 amino acids. V shed 5 bases, J shed 4 bases, and the junction held 5 bases outside the gene matches. Germline lookup yields CDR1 SEHNR and CDR2 FQNEAQ (reference sequence). The CDR3 here is CASSPWTSGGYNEQFF. The CDR3 DNA is TGTGCCAGCAGCCCTTGGACTAGCGGGGGATACAATGAGCAGTTCTTC.

The rearrangement uses TRBV9 and TRBJ2-7; tentative D call: TRBD2 (6 bases). Per the germline V gene, CDR1 is SGDLS and CDR2 is YYNGEE. V gave up 0 bases and J gave up 3 bases, with 10 bases separating them. CDR3 length equals 14 residues. The CDR3 reads CASSVGGDGYEQYF. The CDR3 DNA reads as TGTGCCAGCAGCGTAGGGGGGGATGGCTACGAGCAGTACTTC.

The V call is TRBV7-9, the J call TRBJ2-7, with TRBD1 matching 8 bases. V shed 4 bases, J shed 2 bases, and the junction held 10 bases outside the gene matches. The CDR3 runs to 16 residues. Germline CDR1 reads SEHNR; CDR2 reads FQNEAQ (reference sequence). The CDR3 region is CASSSLGDRPPYEQYF. CDR3 nucleotide sequence: TGTGCCAGCAGCTCACTCGGGGACAGGCCCCCCTACGAGCAGTACTTC.

Worth noting for this clone: A read error may produce the germline difference seen at one junction end. This chain links TRBV28 with TRBJ1-5; D gene unclear. The CDR3 loop spans 15 amino acids. The germline V gene has CDR1 MDHEN and CDR2 SYDVKM. The CDR3 bases are TGTGTCAGCAGTTTAGCAGCTTATAGCAATCAGCCCCAGCATTTT. Amino acid sequence: CVSSLAAYSNQPQHF.

The CDR3 coding sequence is TGTGCCTGGCAGACAGGTGATGAAAAACTGTTTTTT. Protein sequence: CAWQTGDEKLFF. The chain carries TRBV30 and TRBJ1-4; D is perhaps TRBD1 (6 bases). Germline values: CDR1 GTSNPN, CDR2 SVGIG (reference sequence). The germline V and J ends were trimmed by 5 bases and 6 bases, with 10 bases remaining between them. The CDR3 runs 12 residues.

This chain connects TRBV11-2 to TRBJ1-2, with D unresolved. Germline loops: CDR1 SGHAT, CDR2 FQNNGV. The CDR3 consists of 14 residues. Trimming pared 1 base from V and 3 bases from J, leaving 9 bases between. The CDR3 region has the DNA TGTGCCAGCAGCTTAGTTGCCCGCGACTATGGCTACACCTTC. Its translation is CASSLVARDYGYTF. Filled out from reference TRBV11-2 and TRBJ1-2, the complete variable domain reads EAGVAQSPRYKIIEKRQSVAFWCNPISGHATLYWYQQILGQGPKLLIQFQNNGVVDDSQLPKDRFSAERLKGVDSTLKIQPAKLEDSAVYLCASSLVARDYGYTFGSGTRLTVV.

This clone was observed a few times. The chain is built from TRBV7-9 and TRBJ2-7, with TRBD2 matching 7 bases. This CDR3 has 16 amino acids. CDR1 and CDR2 from the germline V gene are SEHNR and FQNEAQ (reference sequence). V lost 2 bases and J lost 0; bases outside the gene matches: 7. Here the CDR3 reads CASSLSSGESSYEQYF. The CDR3, as DNA: TGTGCCAGCAGCTTATCAAGCGGGGAGAGCTCCTACGAGCAGTACTTC.

The gene calls are TRBV19 and TRBJ2-7, with a possible D match to TRBD1 (6 bases). CDR1 and CDR2 from the germline V gene are LNHDA and SQIVND (reference sequence). Trimming shortened V by 3 bases and J by 3 bases, and 15 bases separated the two germline ends. The CDR3 covers 15 residues. The CDR3 sequence: CASSMGDSGHYEQYF. The CDR3 bases are TGTGCCAGTAGTATGGGGGATTCGGGACACTACGAGCAGTACTTC.

The chain has TRBV11-2 and TRBJ1-1; D gene unclear. This CDR3 has 12 residues. Germline V gene sequence: CDR1 SGHAT, CDR2 FQNNGV. The V and J ends lost 1 base and 3 bases respectively, with 3 bases between them. The CDR3, as DNA: TGTGCCAGCAGCTTAGGGGACACTGAAGCTTTCTTT. Protein product: CASSLGDTEAFF.

This clone was found once. The rearrangement links TRBV27 to TRBJ2-1, with D maybe TRBD1 (5 bases). The CDR3 length is 15 residues. CDR1 and CDR2 from the germline V gene are MNHEY and SMNVEV (reference sequence). Trimming cost V 3 bases and J 0 bases, with 9 bases left between them. CDR3 amino acids: CASSLRQISYNEQFF. CDR3 nucleotide sequence: TGTGCCAGCAGTTTGCGACAGATCTCCTACAATGAGCAGTTCTTC.

The rearrangement joins TRBV10-3 to TRBJ2-7; D gene ambiguous. Germline CDR1 and CDR2: ENHRY and SYGVKD. The CDR3 loop spans 13 amino acids. Trimming shortened V by 6 bases and J by 0 bases, and 9 bases separated the two germline ends. CDR3 loop: CAISLRSSYEQYF. The CDR3 nucleotides read TGTGCCATCAGCCTGAGGAGCTCCTACGAGCAGTACTTC.

The genes are TRBV13 and TRBJ2-5; D is unresolved. The V gene lost 0 bases and the J gene lost 2 bases, with 10 bases spanning the gap. This CDR3 has 15 residues. Germline V gene lookup returns CDR1 PRHDT and CDR2 FYEKMQ (reference sequence). This chain's CDR3 is CASSLGQPSQETQYF. The DNA for the CDR3 is TGTGCCAGCAGCTTAGGACAGCCGAGTCAAGAGACCCAGTACTTC.

V usage is TRBV11-2 and J usage is TRBJ1-3; no clear D. The CDR3 is made up of 12 amino acids. The V end was cut by 6 bases, the J end by 4 bases, with 7 bases between. Germline V gives CDR1 SGHAT, CDR2 FQNNGV. CDR3 in amino acids: CASSPQGNTIYF. The DNA for the CDR3 is TGTGCCAGCAGTCCACAGGGAAACACCATATATTTT. Full variable domain (missing parts from reference TRBV11-2 and TRBJ1-3): EAGVAQSPRYKIIEKRQSVAFWCNPISGHATLYWYQQILGQGPKLLIQFQNNGVVDDSQLPKDRFSAERLKGVDSTLKIQPAKLEDSAVYLCASSPQGNTIYFGEGSWLTVV.

The chain is built from TRBV5-1 and TRBJ2-7; tentative D call: TRBD1 (5 bases). Germline V gene data show CDR1 as SGHRS and CDR2 as YFSETQ. Deletions cut 4 bases from V and 5 bases from J, with 13 bases between. The CDR3 contains 13 residues. This CDR3 is CASSQDNSHEQYF. Here the CDR3 DNA reads TGCGCCAGCAGCCAGGACAATTCCCACGAGCAGTACTTC.